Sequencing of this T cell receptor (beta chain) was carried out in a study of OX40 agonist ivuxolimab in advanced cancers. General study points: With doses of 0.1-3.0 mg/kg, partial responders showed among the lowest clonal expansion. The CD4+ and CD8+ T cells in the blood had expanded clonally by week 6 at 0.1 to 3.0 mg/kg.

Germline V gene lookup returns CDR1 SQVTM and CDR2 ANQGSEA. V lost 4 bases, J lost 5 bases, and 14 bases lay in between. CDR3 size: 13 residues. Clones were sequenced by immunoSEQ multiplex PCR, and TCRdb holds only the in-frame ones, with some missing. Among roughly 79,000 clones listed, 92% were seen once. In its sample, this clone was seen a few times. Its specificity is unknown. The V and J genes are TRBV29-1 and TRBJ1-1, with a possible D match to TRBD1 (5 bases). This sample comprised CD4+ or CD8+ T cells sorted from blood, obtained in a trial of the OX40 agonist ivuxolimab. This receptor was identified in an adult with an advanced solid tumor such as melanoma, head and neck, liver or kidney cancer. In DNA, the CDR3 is TGCAGCGTTGTTAGCAGGGTCGGGACTGAAGCTTTCTTT. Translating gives CSVVSRVGTEAFF. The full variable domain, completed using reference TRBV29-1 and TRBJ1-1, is SAVISQKPSRDICQRGTSLTIQCQVDSQVTMMFWYRQQPGQSLTLIATANQGSEATYESGFVIDKFPISRPNLTFSTLTVSNMSPEDSSIYLCSVVSRVGTEAFFGQGTRLTVV.